This record concerns one TCR beta chain sequence. Its antigen is still unknown. The data were taken from a study of a mutant IDH1 vaccine in newly diagnosed glioma. The time point here: week 23, last vaccination. One vaccine dose held 300 ug of mutant IDH1 20-mer peptide and came with topical imiquimod. Germline assignment: CDR1 SGHRS and CDR2 YFSETQ. The CDR3 length is 14 residues. V dropped 0 bases and J dropped 5 bases, with 11 bases sitting between them. Method: immunoSEQ multiplex PCR; TCRdb's copy keeps in-frame clones and lacks some. The data hold 25,000 to 30,000 clones, with approximately 82% observed a single time.

The receptor's source is a woman aged 25 to 39 with glioma. The genes are TRBV5-1 and TRBJ2-5; D unresolved. The sequencing here drew on PBMCs, taken from a glioma patient whose treatment included an IDH1 peptide vaccine. The CDR3 nucleotides are TGCGCCAGCAGCTTGGCCAGCGTGGGTGAGACCCAGTACTTC. Translated, it gives CASSLASVGETQYF.